These 26 T cell receptor beta chains share one sample of origin, sequenced in a study of tumor-infiltrating lymphocytes in localized non-small cell lung cancer. Some clones are missing from TCRdb's copy, which holds only in-frame ones; the method was immunoSEQ multiplex PCR. The sample carries 13,000 or so clones, around 79% recorded once. Sample: lung tumor tissue. The source is a human donor with non-small cell lung cancer.

This clone is a singleton in its sample. V and J are TRBV7-8 and TRBJ1-1; no definite D call. V lost 6 bases and J 1 base, leaving 12 bases between the germline ends. CDR1 is SGHVS and CDR2 is FQNEAQ in the germline V gene. The CDR3 covers 14 residues. The CDR3 bases are TGTGCCAGCAGGATGGGCCGAACGAACACTGAAGCTTTCTTT. Translated: CASRMGRTNTEAFF. Supplemented by reference TRBV7-8 and TRBJ1-1, the full variable domain reads GAGVSQSPRYKVAKRGQDVALRCDPISGHVSLFWYQQALGQGPEFLTYFQNEAQLDKSGLPSDRFFAERPEGSVSTLKIQRTQQEDSAVYLCASRMGRTNTEAFFGQGTRLTVV.

The chain recombines TRBV19 with TRBJ1-6, with 12 bases matching TRBD1. Germline values: CDR1 LNHDA, CDR2 SQIVND (reference sequence). The J segment lost 10 bases and the V segment lost 3 bases, leaving 4 bases of the junction unmatched. CDR3 length: 15 amino acids. The CDR3 sequence is CASSMLGQGASPLHF. For the CDR3, the DNA is TGTGCCAGTAGTATGTTGGGACAGGGGGCCTCACCCCTCCACTTT.

The rearrangement links TRBV7-2 to TRBJ2-4; no reliable D call. Trimming removed 0 bases at V and 9 bases at J, with 6 bases between. CDR1 and CDR2 (germline): SGHTA, FQGNSA. The CDR3 contains 12 residues. In DNA, the CDR3 is TGTGCCAGCAGCTTAGCCGGCGCCATTCAGTACTTC. This encodes CASSLAGAIQYF. The full variable domain, its missing parts supplied by reference TRBV7-2 and TRBJ2-4, is GAGVSQSPSNKVTEKGKDVELRCDPISGHTALYWYRQSLGQGLEFLIYFQGNSAPDKSGLPSDRFSAERTGGSVSTLTIQRTQQEDSAVYLCASSLAGAIQYFGAGTRLSVL.

In nucleotides, the CDR3 is TGCGCCAGCAGTGATCCTAATCGGTATGAGCAGTTCTTC. It specifies CASSDPNRYEQFF. This chain connects TRBV10-1 to TRBJ2-1, with D unresolved. Trimming cost V 3 bases and J 8 bases, with 11 bases left between them. This CDR3 is built from 13 residues. Germline V gives CDR1 WNHNN, CDR2 SYGVQD (reference sequence).

In its sample, this clone was seen a few times. The chain is built from TRBV7-2 and TRBJ2-2; either TRBD1 or TRBD2 may supply D (5 bases each). Trimming stripped 1 base from V and 4 bases from J, with 10 bases between. CDR3 length: 15 amino acids. Germline V gene lookup returns CDR1 SGHTA and CDR2 FQGNSA. CDR3 region: CASSLGAGTTGELFF. CDR3 sequence (DNA): TGTGCCAGCAGCTTAGGGGCAGGGACCACCGGGGAGCTGTTTTTT. The full variable domain, with the rest looked up from reference TRBV7-2 and TRBJ2-2, is GAGVSQSPSNKVTEKGKDVELRCDPISGHTALYWYRQSLGQGLEFLIYFQGNSAPDKSGLPSDRFSAERTGGSVSTLTIQRTQQEDSAVYLCASSLGAGTTGELFFGEGSRLTVL.

The V and J genes are TRBV23-1 and TRBJ1-4, with D perhaps TRBD1 (5 bases). TRBV23-1 is sorted into the ORF group, with uncertain function. The CDR3 is 17 residues long. Between the trimmed V and J ends, which lost 0 bases and 0 bases, there was a span of 11 bases. The CDR3 coding sequence is TGCGCCAGCAGTCAATCTATGGGGGAAGCAACTAATGAAAAACTGTTTTTT. Translation: CASSQSMGEATNEKLFF.

The V call is TRBV11-2, the J call TRBJ2-1; D unresolved. The CDR3 runs 15 residues. The V and J ends lost 3 bases and 5 bases respectively, with 14 bases between them. Germline lookup yields CDR1 SGHAT and CDR2 FQNNGV. As DNA, the CDR3 is TGTGCCAGCAGCTTGACGCCGAGGAGTGACAATGAGCAGTTCTTC. Its protein is CASSLTPRSDNEQFF.

The V gene is TRBV19, the J gene TRBJ2-1, with D tentatively TRBD1 (6 bases). Trimming removed 8 bases at V and 0 bases at J, with 11 bases between. The germline V gene has CDR1 LNHDA and CDR2 SQIVND (reference sequence). The CDR3 is 14 residues long. CDR3 region: CASGGRGSYNEQFF. The CDR3 nucleotides are TGTGCCAGTGGAGGCAGGGGCTCCTACAATGAGCAGTTCTTC.

CDR3: CASSPSIGTGGTQYF. The CDR3 DNA is TGTGCCAGCAGTCCTAGTATTGGGACAGGCGGGACCCAGTACTTC. V gene TRBV2 combines with J gene TRBJ2-5, with 8 bases aligning to TRBD1. The CDR3 is 15 residues long. Germline CDR1 reads SNHLY; CDR2 reads FYNNEI. Trimming at V came to 5 bases and at J to 7 bases, leaving 12 bases not matched to a gene.

A few counts support this clone. V usage is TRBV6-4 and J usage is TRBJ2-4; possible D gene TRBD2, 5 bases. The CDR3 loop spans 13 amino acids. V lost 6 bases, J lost 9 bases, and 15 bases lay in between. Germline CDR1 is MRHNA and CDR2 is SNTAGT. The CDR3 here is CASSDGPEGIQYF. In nucleotides, the CDR3 is TGTGCCAGCAGCGACGGCCCCGAGGGCATTCAGTACTTC.

The genes are TRBV7-9 and TRBJ1-3, with TRBD1 matching over 7 bases. The CDR3 spans 15 residues. CDR1 and CDR2 from the germline V gene are SEHNR and FQNEAQ (reference sequence). V lost 5 bases and J lost 2; bases outside the gene matches: 6. The CDR3 sequence: CASSEIQGTGNTIYF. The CDR3 nucleotides are TGTGCCAGCAGCGAGATACAGGGGACTGGAAACACCATATATTTT.

The J gene is TRBJ2-7, the V gene TRBV5-6; the D gene is possibly TRBD1 (6 bases). V was cut by 8 bases and J by 5 bases, with 11 bases left in between. Looked up from germline, CDR1 is SGHDT and CDR2 is YYEEEE. The CDR3 has 11 amino acids. Here the CDR3 reads CASGQIHEQYF. In nucleotides, the CDR3 is TGTGCCAGTGGACAGATCCACGAGCAGTACTTC.

V and J are TRBV5-6 and TRBJ1-1; no clear D gene. V gave up 2 bases and J gave up 4 bases, with 18 bases separating them. Germline CDR1 SGHDT, CDR2 YYEEEE. This CDR3 has 16 amino acids. The CDR3 DNA follows: TGTGCCAGCAGCTTAGGACCAACTATTAAAGGCACTGAAGCTTTCTTT. Translation: CASSLGPTIKGTEAFF. Looking up the rest from reference TRBV5-6 and TRBJ1-1 gives the full variable domain: DAGVTQSPTHLIKTRGQQVTLRCSPKSGHDTVSWYQQALGQGPQFIFQYYEEEERQRGNFPDRFSGHQFPNYSSELNVNALLLGDSALYLCASSLGPTIKGTEAFFGQGTRLTVV.

The CDR3 nucleotides are TGTGCCAGTACCGCAGGGGTCGGAGTTGAAAAACTGTTTTTT. Residues: CASTAGVGVEKLFF. The V gene is TRBV19, the J gene TRBJ1-4; possibly TRBD1 for D (6 bases). V dropped 7 bases and J dropped 7 bases, with 16 bases sitting between them. CDR1 and CDR2 (germline): LNHDA, SQIVND (reference sequence). The CDR3 is 14 residues long.

This chain uses TRBV5-1 with TRBJ1-2; a weak D match, TRBD1 (5 bases). This CDR3 has 17 amino acids. CDR1 SGHRS and CDR2 YFSETQ come from the germline V gene. V was trimmed by 0 bases and J by 2 bases, leaving 17 bases between them. The CDR3 sequence is CASSLGLGQRPNYGYTF. Here the CDR3 DNA reads TGCGCCAGCAGCTTGGGTCTGGGGCAGAGACCAAACTATGGCTACACCTTC.

The chain combines TRBV7-3 with TRBJ1-1; D unresolved. The CDR3 is 13 amino acids. Germline V gives CDR1 SGHTA, CDR2 FQGTGA. V dropped 3 bases and J dropped 2 bases, with 7 bases sitting between them. Here the CDR3 DNA reads TGTGCCAGCAGCTTCACATCAAACACTGAAGCTTTCTTT. This gives the protein CASSFTSNTEAFF. The whole variable domain, remainder taken from reference TRBV7-3 and TRBJ1-1, is GAGVSQTPSNKVTEKGKYVELRCDPISGHTALYWYRQSLGQGPEFLIYFQGTGAADDSGLPNDRFFAVRPEGSVSTLKIQRTERGDSAVYLCASSFTSNTEAFFGQGTRLTVV.

The chain joins TRBV5-1 to TRBJ2-7; TRBD1 matches 7 bases. CDR1 and CDR2 from the germline V gene are SGHRS and YFSETQ. Germline trimming cut 4 bases from V and 5 bases from J; bases unmatched to any gene: 9. CDR3 length equals 14 residues. CDR3 loop: CASSIDRDTHEQYF. As DNA, the CDR3 is TGCGCCAGCAGCATAGACAGGGACACCCACGAGCAGTACTTC.

The CDR3 here is CSVEGTAGDIQYF. CDR3 in DNA: TGCAGCGTTGAGGGGACAGCAGGTGACATTCAGTACTTC. This chain links TRBV29-1 with TRBJ2-4; 7 bases match TRBD1. The ends lost 3 bases at V and 8 bases at J; junction bases unmatched: 7. The CDR3 sequence is 13 residues long. Germline loops: CDR1 SQVTM, CDR2 ANQGSEA.

The chain carries TRBV15 and TRBJ2-7; D unclear. CDR1 and CDR2 from the germline V gene are LNHNV and YYDKDF (reference sequence). The CDR3 is 15 residues long. V was trimmed by 3 bases and J by 5 bases, leaving 17 bases between them. This chain's CDR3 is CATSRALDERDEQYV. CDR3 DNA: TGTGCCACCAGCAGGGCATTGGACGAACGTGACGAGCAGTACGTC.

The chain couples TRBV2 to TRBJ1-4; D may be TRBD1 (6 bases). Germline CDR1 SNHLY, CDR2 FYNNEI. This CDR3 is built from 16 residues. V was trimmed by 0 bases and J by 7 bases, leaving 15 bases between them. The CDR3 sequence: CASSEARPGVGEKLFF. CDR3 bases: TGTGCCAGCAGTGAAGCGAGGCCAGGGGTGGGTGAAAAACTGTTTTTT. Filled out from reference TRBV2 and TRBJ1-4, the complete variable domain reads EPEVTQTPSHQVTQMGQEVILRCVPISNHLYFYWYRQILGQKVEFLVSFYNNEISEKSEIFDDQFSVERPDGSNFTLKIRSTKLEDSAMYFCASSEARPGVGEKLFFGSGTQLSVL.

CDR3 sequence reads: CASSFKTGFIPDYGYTF. The CDR3 DNA is TGTGCCAGCAGCTTTAAGACAGGGTTTATTCCAGACTATGGCTACACCTTC. This rearrangement joins TRBV7-6 to TRBJ1-2; 7 bases fit TRBD1. With 3 bases clipped from V and 3 bases from J, the junction kept 13 bases outside the gene matches. Germline V CDR1 and CDR2: SGHVS, FNYEAQ. The CDR3 has 17 amino acids.

J is TRBJ2-1 and V is TRBV7-2, with D perhaps matching TRBD2 (5 bases). This CDR3 comprises 12 residues. The germline V and J ends were trimmed by 3 bases and 9 bases, with 9 bases remaining between them. CDR1 and CDR2 (germline): SGHTA, FQGNSA. This CDR3 reads CASSFMGVEQFF. In nucleotides, the CDR3 is TGTGCCAGCAGCTTTATGGGAGTTGAGCAGTTCTTC. Using reference TRBV7-2 and TRBJ2-1 for the parts outside the CDR3, the full variable domain is GAGVSQSPSNKVTEKGKDVELRCDPISGHTALYWYRQSLGQGLEFLIYFQGNSAPDKSGLPSDRFSAERTGGSVSTLTIQRTQQEDSAVYLCASSFMGVEQFFGPGTRLTVL.

The chain is built from TRBV6-1 and TRBJ1-4, with unresolved D. The CDR3 runs to 13 residues. In germline, CDR1 is MNHNS, CDR2 SASEGT. Trimming took off 9 bases at V and 0 bases at J, with 8 bases between the two ends. As DNA, the CDR3 is TGTGCCAGTGGATTTGCAACTAATGAAAAACTGTTTTTT. The encoded protein is CASGFATNEKLFF.

The chain joins TRBV5-1 to TRBJ2-1; D is undetermined. V was trimmed by 2 bases and J by 5 bases, leaving 2 bases between them. Germline V lookup: CDR1 SGHRS, CDR2 YFSETQ. CDR3 size: 11 residues. CDR3 protein: CASSLNNEQFF. CDR3 sequence (DNA): TGCGCCAGCAGCTTAAACAATGAGCAGTTCTTC. The complete variable domain, with remaining parts taken from reference TRBV5-1 and TRBJ2-1, reads KAGVTQTPRYLIKTRGQQVTLSCSPISGHRSVSWYQQTPGQGLQFLFEYFSETQRNKGNFPGRFSGRQFSNSRSEMNVSTLELGDSALYLCASSLNNEQFFGPGTRLTVL.

This sequence joins TRBV9 and TRBJ1-1; D unclear. Germline CDR1 reads SGDLS; CDR2 reads YYNGEE. V lost 4 bases and J 2 bases, leaving 12 bases between the germline ends. This CDR3 is 14 amino acids long. The DNA of the CDR3 is TGTGCCAGCAGCCCAGCCTCGGTTAACACTGAAGCTTTCTTT. Translated: CASSPASVNTEAFF.

This chain links TRBV5-1 with TRBJ2-4, with D unclear. Germline CDR1 is SGHRS and CDR2 is YFSETQ. The CDR3 covers 10 residues. V lost 7 bases, J lost 13 bases, and 12 bases lay in between. CDR3 protein: CASRPNLQYF. The CDR3 DNA is TGCGCCAGCCGACCAAACCTACAGTACTTC.